What follows are 3 T cell receptor beta chains derived from one specimen sequenced in a study of blood T cell repertoires in COVID-19. TCRdb keeps only in-frame clones here, not all; method: immunoSEQ multiplex PCR. The table records fewer than 80,000 clones, approximately 82% of them present only once. What was sequenced was peripheral blood. Source of these receptors: a woman of 80 years or more with acute or convalescent COVID-19.

This chain connects TRBV27 to TRBJ1-2; D unresolved. The CDR3 loop spans 11 amino acids. Germline V CDR1 and CDR2: MNHEY, SMNVEV (reference sequence). V lost 5 bases to trimming and J lost 4 bases, with 5 bases between them. The CDR3 protein is CASSGGYGYTF. For the CDR3, the DNA is TGTGCCAGCAGTGGAGGCTATGGCTACACCTTC.

The rearrangement links TRBV7-2 to TRBJ1-6; no reliable D call. This CDR3 has 15 residues. The germline CDR1 and CDR2 sequences are SGHTA and FQGNSA. V was pared by 5 bases and J by 4 bases, with 12 bases between. The CDR3 region is CASSNIAGYNSPLHF. CDR3 nucleotides: TGTGCCAGCAGCAATATAGCGGGGTATAATTCACCCCTCCACTTT.

By share of the sample, this clone is medium-sized (0.01 to 0.1%). V usage is TRBV2 and J usage is TRBJ1-6; D might be TRBD1 (5 bases). Per germline, CDR1 SNHLY and CDR2 FYNNEI. CDR3 size: 15 residues. V lost 4 bases and J lost 4, with 11 bases in between. CDR3 sequence (DNA): TGTGCCAGCAGTGTGGGCCCAGGGTATAATTCACCCCTCCACTTT. It encodes CASSVGPGYNSPLHF.